These T cell receptor beta chains were read from a single sample in a study of CD8 T cells in Susac syndrome. One entry per CDR3 protein results from TCRdb running MiXCR on the immunoSEQ multiplex PCR reads. The sample contains roughly 110,000 distinct CDR3 sequences, around 94% of which appear only once. Sequenced material: CD8+ T cells from PBMCs. All receptors come from a human donor with Susac syndrome. CDR3s include the opening cysteine and the closing phenylalanine or tryptophan. D genes are given only for firm matches.

NA	TRBV7-9	TRBJ2-1	15	CASTLGERSYNEQFF	TGTGCCAGCACCTTAGGGGAGCGGTCCTACAATGAGCAGTTCTTC
TRBD1	TRBV27	TRBJ1-2	15	CASSWDRGLIYGYTF	TGTGCCAGCAGTTGGGACAGGGGGCTCATCTATGGCTACACCTTC
TRBD1	TRBV18	TRBJ1-4	15	CASSPTGTDNEKLFF	TGTGCCAGCTCACCGACCGGGACAGATAATGAAAAACTGTTTTTT
NA	TRBV12-5	TRBJ2-6	15	CASGLGTAGANVLTF	TGTGCTAGTGGTTTGGGTACAGCTGGGGCCAACGTCCTGACTTTC
NA	TRBV19	TRBJ2-4	13	CASSKGQGNIQYF	TGTGCCAGTAGTAAGGGCCAGGGGAACATTCAGTACTTC
TRBD2	TRBV4-3	TRBJ2-7	15	CASSPSLAGGSEQYF	TGCGCCAGCAGCCCCTCACTAGCGGGAGGATCCGAGCAGTACTTC
NA	TRBV29-1	TRBJ1-2	12	CSVGAGSYGYTF	TGCAGCGTTGGGGCAGGGAGCTATGGCTACACCTTC
NA	TRBV18	TRBJ2-1	15	CASSPKETEYNEQFF	TGTGCCAGCTCACCAAAGGAGACAGAATACAATGAGCAGTTCTTC
NA	TRBV11-2	TRBJ2-7	14	CASTTRAGRYEQYF	TGTGCCAGCACCACTCGTGCTGGGAGGTACGAGCAGTACTTC
TRBD1	TRBV15	TRBJ1-4	15	CATSPWGQSNEKLFF	TGTGCCACCAGCCCCTGGGGACAGTCTAATGAAAAACTGTTTTTT
NA	TRBV27	TRBJ2-2	13	CASSFQRTGELFF	TGTGCCAGCAGTTTCCAAAGAACCGGGGAGCTGTTTTTT
NA	TRBV5-4	TRBJ2-1	14	CASSPPTIGNEQFF	TGTGCCAGCAGCCCCCCCACGATCGGCAATGAGCAGTTCTTC
NA	TRBV29-1	TRBJ2-7	12	CSVEWGNYEQYF	TGCAGCGTTGAGTGGGGGAACTACGAGCAGTACTTC
TRBD2	TRBV5-4	TRBJ2-3	16	CASSLKRERGTDTQYF	TGTGCCAGCAGCTTGAAGAGGGAGCGGGGTACAGATACGCAGTATTTT
NA	TRBV14	TRBJ2-1	16	CASRSSRAGIYNEQFF	TGTGCCAGCAGGTCCTCTCGGGCAGGGATATACAATGAGCAGTTCTTC
NA	TRBV12-3/TRBV12-4	TRBJ1-2	13	CASSPRTIYGYTF	TGTGCCAGCAGTCCACGGACAATCTATGGCTACACCTTC
NA	TRBV4-3	TRBJ2-7	14	CASSLVAERDEQYF	TGCGCCAGCAGCCTTGTAGCGGAGCGCGACGAGCAGTACTTC
NA	TRBV7-2	TRBJ2-7	16	CASSLGSTGFSYEQYF	TGTGCCAGCAGCTTAGGAAGTACGGGCTTCTCCTACGAGCAGTACTTC
NA	TRBV2	TRBJ1-5	13	CASSGGSNQPQHF	TGTGCCAGCAGTGGGGGTAGCAATCAGCCCCAGCATTTT
TRBD2	TRBV4-2	TRBJ2-1	18	CASSQDGLAGGRGNEQFF	TGTGCCAGCAGCCAAGACGGGCTAGCGGGGGGTAGGGGGAATGAGCAGTTCTTC
NA	TRBV4-1	TRBJ2-1	13	CASSQEFDNEQFF	TGCGCCAGCAGCCAAGAATTTGACAATGAGCAGTTCTTC
TRBD1	TRBV13	TRBJ2-7	17	CASSLWDSLTENYEQYF	TGTGCCAGCAGCCTATGGGACAGCCTAACGGAAAACTACGAGCAGTACTTC
TRBD2	TRBV13	TRBJ2-7	14	CASSYRGRGYEQYF	TGTGCCAGCAGCTATCGAGGGAGGGGATACGAGCAGTACTTC
NA	TRBV5-1	TRBJ1-5	15	CASRTGTDSNQPQHF	TGCGCCAGCAGGACAGGAACTGATAGCAATCAGCCCCAGCATTTT
TRBD1	TRBV27	TRBJ1-2	15	CASSFYRGSNYGYTF	TGTGCCAGCAGTTTCTACAGGGGCTCCAACTATGGCTACACCTTC
TRBD1	TRBV20-1	TRBJ1-5	15	CSASKEGASNQPQHF	TGCAGTGCTAGCAAGGAGGGGGCGAGCAATCAGCCCCAGCATTTT
NA	TRBV6-5	TRBJ1-5	17	CASSYSRVREGNQPQHF	TGTGCCAGCAGTTACTCGAGGGTCCGGGAGGGCAATCAGCCCCAGCATTTT
NA	TRBV7-9	TRBJ2-1	11	CASSSAGEQFF	TGTGCCAGCAGCTCAGCAGGTGAGCAGTTCTTC
TRBD1	TRBV14	TRBJ1-2	14	CASSPRTGLYGYTF	TGTGCCAGCAGCCCACGGACAGGCCTCTATGGCTACACCTTC
TRBD2	TRBV24-1	TRBJ2-5	12	CAPGGGQETQYF	TGTGCACCGGGGGGGGGCCAAGAGACCCAGTACTTC
NA	TRBV5-4	TRBJ1-1	12	CASSLVGNEAFF	TGTGCCAGCAGCTTGGTGGGTAATGAAGCTTTCTTT
TRBD1	TRBV5-4	TRBJ1-2	13	CASSSRDSLGYTF	TGTGCCAGCAGCTCCCGGGACAGCCTTGGCTACACCTTC
NA	TRBV27	TRBJ2-7	14	CASSKGRPPYEQYF	TGTGCCAGCAGTAAGGGCCGTCCCCCCTACGAGCAGTACTTC
TRBD1	TRBV7-9	TRBJ2-6	16	CASSWTGKSGANVLTF	TGTGCCAGCAGTTGGACAGGAAAATCTGGGGCCAACGTCCTGACTTTC
NA	TRBV7-8	TRBJ2-3	17	CASSLVRTSPYTDTQYF	TGTGCCAGCAGCTTAGTCAGGACCAGCCCCTACACAGATACGCAGTATTTT